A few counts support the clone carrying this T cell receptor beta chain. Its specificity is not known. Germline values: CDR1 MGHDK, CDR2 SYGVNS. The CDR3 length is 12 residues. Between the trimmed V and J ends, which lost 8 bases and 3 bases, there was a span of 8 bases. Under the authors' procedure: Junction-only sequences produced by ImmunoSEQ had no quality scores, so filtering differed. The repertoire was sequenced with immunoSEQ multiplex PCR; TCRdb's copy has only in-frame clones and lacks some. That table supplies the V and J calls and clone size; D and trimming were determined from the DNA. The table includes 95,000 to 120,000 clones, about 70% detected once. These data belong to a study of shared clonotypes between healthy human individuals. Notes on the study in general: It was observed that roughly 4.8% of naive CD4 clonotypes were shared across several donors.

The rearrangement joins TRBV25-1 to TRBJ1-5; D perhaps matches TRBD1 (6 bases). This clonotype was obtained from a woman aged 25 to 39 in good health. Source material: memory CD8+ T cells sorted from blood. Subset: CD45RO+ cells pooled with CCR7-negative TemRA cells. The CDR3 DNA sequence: TGTGCCAGCTCAGGGGTCAATCAGCCCCAGCATTTT. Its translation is CASSGVNQPQHF.